Listed here are 7 T cell receptor beta chains from one sample, sequenced in a study of monozygotic twins with inflammatory bowel disease (dated by TCRdb to the late 2010s). The library was made by 5' RACE. The sequencing machine was an Illumina HiSeq 2500. TCRdb reprocessed the reads, so every CDR3 protein sequence counts as one entry and DNA is not shown. The sample table on file contains about 300,000 distinct CDR3 sequences. The ten top clones hold less than 6.5% of the sample. Material: blood. These TCRs come from a human donor with ulcerative colitis or Crohn's disease, or a healthy co-twin of an affected twin (not recorded which).

The chain couples TRBV30 to TRBJ1-2; the TCRdb call, TRBD1, lacks DNA for checking. The germline gives CDR1 GTSNPN, CDR2 SVGIG (reference sequence). The CDR3 extends over 13 amino acids. The CDR3 reads CAWSKGGRVSYTF.

The CDR3 spells CASSRRQGRGETQYF. The rearrangement joins TRBV18 to TRBJ2-5; the TCRdb call, TRBD1, lacks DNA for checking. The germline V gene encodes CDR1 KGHSH and CDR2 LQKENI. This CDR3 spans 15 amino acids.

This chain connects TRBV5-1 to TRBJ1-5. From germline, CDR1 is SGHRS and CDR2 YFSETQ. CDR3 length: 13 amino acids. The chain's CDR3 is CASSLVPEQPQHF. The full variable domain, completed using reference TRBV5-1 and TRBJ1-5, is KAGVTQTPRYLIKTRGQQVTLSCSPISGHRSVSWYQQTPGQGLQFLFEYFSETQRNKGNFPGRFSGRQFSNSRSEMNVSTLELGDSALYLCASSLVPEQPQHFGDGTRLSIL.

The chain links TRBV20-1 to TRBJ1-2. Germline V gene sequence: CDR1 DFQATT, CDR2 SNEGSKA (reference sequence). The CDR3 consists of 11 residues. The CDR3 is CSAVRGSSYTF.

The chain combines TRBV27 with TRBJ1-6; TCRdb names TRBD1, which stays unverified in the absence of DNA. This CDR3 contains 15 residues. Germline V gene data show CDR1 as MNHEY and CDR2 as SMNVEV (reference sequence). The CDR3 loop reads CASREIDRSGSPLHF.

The gene calls are TRBV14 and TRBJ2-2; TCRdb's D call, TRBD2, is unchecked because there is no DNA. CDR3 length equals 20 residues. CDR1 SGHDN and CDR2 FVKESK come from the germline V gene. The CDR3 spells CASSQDRPRLGLATTGELFF.

The chain joins TRBV12-3 or TRBV12-4 to TRBJ2-1. There are 12 residues in the CDR3. CDR3 sequence: CASSLVTNEQFF.